This is a list of T cell receptor beta chains from one sample in a study of blood T cells in healthy people across ages. From the 5' RACE reads, TCRdb called clonotypes with MiXCR, one entry per CDR3 protein. The sample holds about 680,000 distinct CDR3 sequences, about half seen once. The sample consisted of blood. All receptors derive from a woman aged 55-70 years in good health. The CDR3 runs from the conserved cysteine through the conserved F or W. The D gene is left open where the match is weak. Rows give clone size only sometimes, using once, few, many, or a class for an expanded clone.

J | V | D | size | CDR3 | DNA
TRBJ2-1 | TRBV7-2 | - | few | CASSPPGSYNEQFF | TGTGCCAGCAGCCCCCCCGGCTCCTACAATGAGCAGTTCTTC
TRBJ1-1 | TRBV7-2 | - | once | CASSLVPGGLNTEAFF | TGTGCCAGCAGCTTAGTCCCGGGGGGCTTGAACACTGAAGCTTTCTTT
TRBJ2-5 | TRBV7-3 | TRBD1 | - | CASSPGTEGTQYF | TGTGCCAGCAGCCCAGGGACAGAGGGGACCCAGTACTTC
TRBJ2-1 | TRBV7-2 | TRBD1 | once | CASSLGQVYQETQFF | TGTGCCAGCAGCCTAGGACAGGTGTACCAAGAGACCCAGTTCTTC
TRBJ1-5 | TRBV28 | TRBD1 | - | CASHPGTGGGNQPQHF | TGTGCCAGCCATCCAGGGACAGGGGGCGGCAATCAGCCCCAGCATTTT
TRBJ1-2 | TRBV7-2 | - | many | CASSLVANYGYTF | TGTGCCAGCAGCTTAGTGGCTAACTATGGCTACACCTTC
TRBJ2-7 | TRBV7-2 | TRBD1 | few | CASSLRSPGQGAHEQYF | TGTGCCAGCAGCTTACGATCGCCGGGACAGGGGGCTCACGAGCAGTACTTC
TRBJ2-7 | TRBV28 | - | - | CASSLPPPSYNEQYF | TGCGCCAGCAGTTTACCCCCCCCCTCCTACAATGAGCAGTACTTC
TRBJ2-6 | TRBV5-1 | - | many | CASSLGEVSGANVLTF | TGCGCCAGCAGCTTGGGAGAGGTCTCTGGGGCCAACGTCCTGACTTTC
TRBJ2-2 | TRBV9 | - | - | CASRDDTGELFF | TGTGCCAGCAGAGATGACACCGGGGAGCTGTTTTTT
TRBJ2-6 | TRBV12-3/TRBV12-4 | TRBD1 | - | CASRARGLGANVLTF | TGTGCCAGCAGAGCCAGGGGGCTTGGGGCCAACGTCCTGACTTTC
TRBJ1-5 | TRBV16 | TRBD1 | - | CASSLLQGANQPQHF | TGTGCCAGCAGCCTCCTACAGGGGGCGAATCAGCCCCAGCATTTT
TRBJ2-3 | TRBV11-2 | TRBD2 | - | CASSLVSGSLVDTQYF | TGTGCCAGCAGCTTAGTTAGCGGGAGTTTGGTAGATACGCAGTATTTT
TRBJ2-1 | TRBV7-3 | TRBD1 | - | CASSLLDRPPSNEQFF | TGTGCCAGCAGCTTATTGGACAGGCCCCCCTCAAATGAGCAGTTCTTC
TRBJ2-1 | TRBV10-3 | TRBD2 | - | CAISGPSGRASNEQFF | TGTGCCATCAGTGGACCAAGCGGGAGGGCTTCCAATGAGCAGTTCTTC
TRBJ2-7 | TRBV28 | - | - | CASRDSGTSPYEQYF | TGTGCCAGCAGAGATAGCGGCACCTCCCCCTACGAGCAGTACTTC